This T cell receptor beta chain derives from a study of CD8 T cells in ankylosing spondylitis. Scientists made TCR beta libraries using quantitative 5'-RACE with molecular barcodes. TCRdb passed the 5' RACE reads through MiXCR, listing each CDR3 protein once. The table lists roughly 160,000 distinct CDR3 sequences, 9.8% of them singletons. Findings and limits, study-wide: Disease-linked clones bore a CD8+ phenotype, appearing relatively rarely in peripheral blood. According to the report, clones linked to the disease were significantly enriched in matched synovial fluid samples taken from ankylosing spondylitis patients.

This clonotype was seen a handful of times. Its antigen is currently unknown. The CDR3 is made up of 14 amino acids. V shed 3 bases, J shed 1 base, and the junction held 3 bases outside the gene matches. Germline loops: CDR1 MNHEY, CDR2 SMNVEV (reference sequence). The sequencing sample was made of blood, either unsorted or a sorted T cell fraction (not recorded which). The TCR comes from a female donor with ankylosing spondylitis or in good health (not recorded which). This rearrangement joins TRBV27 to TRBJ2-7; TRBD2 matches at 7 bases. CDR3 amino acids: CASSLSSGSYEQYF. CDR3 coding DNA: TGTGCCAGCAGTTTGTCTAGCGGTTCCTACGAGCAGTACTTC.